This paragraph covers one T cell receptor (beta chain) sequence. This CDR3 comprises 17 residues. V was cut by 4 bases and J by 3 bases, with 23 bases left in between. The germline V gene encodes CDR1 SGDLS and CDR2 YYNGEE. The method was immunoSEQ multiplex PCR; TCRdb's version includes in-frame clones alone and lacks a portion of them. The sample lists 100,000 or so clones, under 80% occurring once. The sample comes from a study of blood T cell repertoires in COVID-19. Sequencing used peripheral blood. J is TRBJ2-7 and V is TRBV9, with a tentative D call TRBD2 (6 bases). The sequence was collected from a man between 65 and 80 years old with active or convalescent COVID-19. The CDR3 DNA sequence: TGTGCCAGCAGCCCCGGGGGAAGAGGGACCACAGACTACGAGCAGTACTTC. This encodes CASSPGGRGTTDYEQYF.